One sample yielded the 18 T cell receptor beta chains listed below, sequenced in a study of response to subunit inactivated influenza vaccine. TCRdb itself ran the RT-PCR reads through MiXCR, one entry per CDR3 protein. The sample shows 650,000 to 800,000 distinct CDR3 sequences, approximately 18% of them seen only once. Here the sequenced sample was PBMCs from blood, taken around 5 days after vaccination. These receptors all come from a man aged 50 to 59 who received an inactivated influenza vaccine.

The V gene is TRBV11-2, the J gene TRBJ2-3; D assignment may be TRBD1 or TRBD2 (5 bases each). Germline V gives CDR1 SGHAT, CDR2 FQNNGV. Trimming took 5 bases from V and 2 from J, leaving 11 bases between them. The CDR3 consists of 14 residues. The CDR3 DNA reads TGTGCCAGCAGCCCGGGACCCACCACAGATACGCAGTATTTT. Amino acid sequence: CASSPGPTTDTQYF.

This sequence joins TRBV28 and TRBJ1-1, with D unresolved. The CDR3 has 14 amino acids. CDR1 is MDHEN, CDR2 SYDVKM, per germline. V gave up 8 bases and J gave up 6 bases, with 19 bases separating them. CDR3 in amino acids: CASVGGNRVSEAFF. The CDR3 region has the DNA TGTGCCAGCGTGGGAGGGAATCGAGTCTCTGAAGCTTTCTTT. Full variable domain (missing parts from reference TRBV28 and TRBJ1-1): DVKVTQSSRYLVKRTGEKVFLECVQDMDHENMFWYRQDPGLGLRLIYFSYDVKMKEKGDIPEGYSVSREKKERFSLILESASTNQTSMYLCASVGGNRVSEAFFGQGTRLTVV.

This clonotype was seen a few times. The chain carries TRBV27 and TRBJ2-3; D is possibly TRBD1 or TRBD2 (5 bases each). V dropped 2 bases and J dropped 8 bases, with 14 bases sitting between them. The CDR3 is 14 amino acids. Germline V lookup: CDR1 MNHEY, CDR2 SMNVEV (reference sequence). The CDR3 reads CASSLEGPWTTQYF. Written as DNA, the CDR3 is TGTGCCAGCAGTTTAGAGGGGCCCTGGACTACGCAGTATTTT.

This clonotype appeared a few times. The chain employs TRBV6-1 and TRBJ2-3; 16 positions agree with TRBD2. The J segment lost 5 bases and the V segment lost 3 bases, leaving 8 bases of the junction unmatched. From germline, CDR1 is MNHNS and CDR2 SASEGT. The CDR3 consists of 18 residues. The CDR3 protein is CASSEGLAGGLAGDTQYF. The CDR3 coding sequence is TGTGCCAGCAGTGAGGGACTAGCGGGAGGGCTCGCCGGAGATACGCAGTATTTT.

The V and J genes are TRBV11-2 and TRBJ1-1; 9 bases line up with TRBD1. The CDR3 runs 20 residues. CDR1 and CDR2 (germline): SGHAT, FQNNGV. Trimming took 5 bases from V and 0 from J; bases not matched to a gene: 19. The CDR3 here is CASSRPGLRDRERMNTEAFF. The CDR3 DNA reads as TGTGCCAGCAGCCGTCCCGGATTGAGGGACAGGGAAAGGATGAACACTGAAGCTTTCTTT.

The chain has TRBV9 and TRBJ2-1, with D possibly being TRBD2 (7 bases). The germline V gene encodes CDR1 SGDLS and CDR2 YYNGEE. CDR3 length: 14 amino acids. Deletions cut 2 bases from V and 4 bases from J, with 10 bases between. CDR3 region: CASSVGGQYNEQFF. The CDR3 nucleotides read TGTGCCAGCAGCGTCGGGGGGCAGTACAATGAGCAGTTCTTC.

The gene calls are TRBV24-1 and TRBJ2-6, with D unresolved. Trimming shortened V by 3 bases and J by 0 bases, and 5 bases separated the two germline ends. This CDR3 has 15 residues. CDR1 is KGHDR, CDR2 SFDVKD, per germline. CDR3 DNA: TGTGCCACCAGTGATGTAAACTCTGGGGCCAACGTCCTGACTTTC. Protein: CATSDVNSGANVLTF.

The V call is TRBV10-2, the J call TRBJ2-2; the D is unclear. CDR3 length: 15 residues. From germline, CDR1 is WSHSY and CDR2 SAAADI. V lost 3 bases, J lost 0 bases, and 8 bases lay in between. The CDR3 sequence is CASSDLDPNTGELFF. The CDR3 DNA sequence: TGCGCCAGCAGTGACCTGGACCCGAACACCGGGGAGCTGTTTTTT.

This clonotype has a handful of counts. The V and J genes are TRBV15 and TRBJ2-1, with 12 bases lining up with TRBD2. Trimming at V came to 3 bases and at J to 4 bases, leaving 1 base not matched to a gene. The CDR3 runs 15 residues. The germline V gene has CDR1 LNHNV and CDR2 YYDKDF (reference sequence). CDR3 protein: CATSSTSGGYNEQFF. CDR3 bases: TGTGCCACCAGCAGCACTAGCGGGGGGTACAATGAGCAGTTCTTC.

On this clonotype itself: An end of the junction does not agree with germline; a read error may underlie this. The chain recombines TRBV20-1 with TRBJ1-1; unclear D gene. CDR1 is DFQATT, CDR2 SNEGSKA, per germline (reference sequence). CDR3 length equals 11 residues. DNA for the CDR3: TGCAGTACCACCTGGAACGCTGAAGCTTTCTTT. Translating it yields CSTTWNAEAFF.

This sequence joins TRBV5-1 and TRBJ2-7, with 12 bases fitting TRBD2. There are 16 residues in the CDR3. Trimming cost V 3 bases and J 0 bases; bases outside gene matches: 4. From germline, CDR1 is SGHRS and CDR2 YFSETQ. CDR3 coding DNA: TGCGCCAGCAGCTACTCGACTAGCGGGAGCTCCTACGAGCAGTACTTC. Its protein is CASSYSTSGSSYEQYF.

This clonotype was picked up a small number of times. The V call is TRBV12-3 or TRBV12-4, the J call TRBJ1-3, with D perhaps matching TRBD1 (6 bases). V was shortened by 6 bases and J by 4 bases, with 13 bases between the two germline ends. The CDR3 spans 14 residues. The CDR3 protein is CASSPRGPGNTIYF. Written as DNA, the CDR3 is TGTGCCAGCAGCCCCAGGGGTCCCGGAAACACCATATATTTT.

In its sample, this clonotype was seen a few times. CDR3 sequence reads: CASSQFFSGANTGELFF. The CDR3 region has the DNA TGCGCCAGCAGCCAGTTTTTTAGCGGGGCGAACACCGGGGAGCTGTTTTTT. This rearrangement joins TRBV4-3 to TRBJ2-2, with 8 bases identical to TRBD2. CDR3 size: 17 residues. CDR1 and CDR2 from the germline V gene are LGHNA and YSLEER. V shed 3 bases and J 0 bases; nucleotides not matched to a gene: 6.

V gene TRBV20-1 combines with J gene TRBJ2-6, with a weak D call TRBD1 (6 bases). This CDR3 spans 14 amino acids. V was shortened by 4 bases and J by 1 base, with 8 bases between the two germline ends. The germline CDR1 and CDR2 sequences are DFQATT and SNEGSKA (reference sequence). The CDR3: CSAIQGSGANVLTF. The CDR3 region has the DNA TGCAGTGCTATACAGGGATCTGGGGCCAACGTCCTGACTTTC.

The table lists this clonotype with a few counts. This chain uses TRBV7-3 with TRBJ2-3; 14 positions agree with TRBD2. Germline CDR1 reads SGHTA; CDR2 reads FQGTGA. This CDR3 contains 16 residues. V was pared by 5 bases and J by 5 bases, with 6 bases of the junction left unmatched. The CDR3 DNA reads TGTGCCAGCAGCCCAGGGACTAGCGGGAGAGGAGATACGCAGTATTTT. Amino acids: CASSPGTSGRGDTQYF.

The chain couples TRBV15 to TRBJ2-7; D remains ambiguous. CDR1 and CDR2 from the germline V gene are LNHNV and YYDKDF (reference sequence). CDR3 length: 13 amino acids. The ends were cut back, 1 base at V and 1 base at J, with 5 bases in the middle. The CDR3 sequence: CATSRGVSYEQYF. The CDR3 DNA is TGTGCCACCAGCAGAGGGGTGTCCTACGAGCAGTACTTC.

The chain uses TRBV6-2 or TRBV6-3 and TRBJ1-5; possibly TRBD1 for D (5 bases). V was pared by 2 bases and J by 6 bases, with 20 bases between. The CDR3 covers 17 residues. Looked up from germline, CDR1 is MNHEY and CDR2 is SVGEGT. The CDR3 sequence is CASSYTQSGLGGQPQHF. The CDR3 bases are TGTGCCAGCAGTTACACCCAATCAGGGCTGGGCGGTCAGCCCCAGCATTTT.

This clonotype was found a few times. The chain has TRBV4-3 and TRBJ2-2; D ambiguous. Germline loops: CDR1 LGHNA, CDR2 YSLEER. The CDR3 covers 18 residues. V was pared by 3 bases and J by 2 bases, with 19 bases between. The CDR3 nucleotides are TGCGCCAGCAGCCAGGACCCCCGACTCCTAAGTAACACCGGGGAGCTGTTTTTT. This codes for CASSQDPRLLSNTGELFF.